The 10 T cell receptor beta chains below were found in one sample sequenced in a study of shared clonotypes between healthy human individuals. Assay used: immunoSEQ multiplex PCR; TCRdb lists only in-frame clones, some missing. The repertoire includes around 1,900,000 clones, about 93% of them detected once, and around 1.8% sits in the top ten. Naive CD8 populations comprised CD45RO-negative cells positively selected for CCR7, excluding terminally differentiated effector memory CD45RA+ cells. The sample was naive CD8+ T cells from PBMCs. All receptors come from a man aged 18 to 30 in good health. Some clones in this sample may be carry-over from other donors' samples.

The CDR3 loop is CASSDGGTGDSPLHF. The DNA of the CDR3 is TGTGCCAGCAGCGACGGGGGGACAGGTGATTCACCCCTCCACTTT. The chain carries TRBV9 and TRBJ1-6, with TRBD1 matching over 8 bases. This CDR3 is 15 amino acids long. V was clipped by 3 bases and J by 8 bases; unmatched bases: 7. CDR1 and CDR2 from the germline V gene are SGDLS and YYNGEE.

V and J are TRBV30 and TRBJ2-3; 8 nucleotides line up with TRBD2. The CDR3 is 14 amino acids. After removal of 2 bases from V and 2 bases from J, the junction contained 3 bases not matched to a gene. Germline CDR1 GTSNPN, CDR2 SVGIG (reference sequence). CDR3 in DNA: TGTGCCTGGAGTCGACTAGCGACCACAGATACGCAGTATTTT. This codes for CAWSRLATTDTQYF.

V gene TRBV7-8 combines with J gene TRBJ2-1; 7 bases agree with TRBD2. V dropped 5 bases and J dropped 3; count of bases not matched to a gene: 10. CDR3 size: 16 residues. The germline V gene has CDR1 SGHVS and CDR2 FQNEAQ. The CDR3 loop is CASSTRTGEGYNEQFF. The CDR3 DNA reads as TGTGCCAGCAGCACCCGGACGGGGGAGGGCTACAATGAGCAGTTCTTC. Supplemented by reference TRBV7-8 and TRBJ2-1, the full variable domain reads GAGVSQSPRYKVAKRGQDVALRCDPISGHVSLFWYQQALGQGPEFLTYFQNEAQLDKSGLPSDRFFAERPEGSVSTLKIQRTQQEDSAVYLCASSTRTGEGYNEQFFGPGTRLTVL.

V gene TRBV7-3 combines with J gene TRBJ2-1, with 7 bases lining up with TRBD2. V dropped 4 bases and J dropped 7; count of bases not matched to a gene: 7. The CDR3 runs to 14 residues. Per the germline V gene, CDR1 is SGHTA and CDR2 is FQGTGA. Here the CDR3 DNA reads TGTGCCAGCAGCTCGAGGACTAGTATGAATGAGCAGTTCTTC. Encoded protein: CASSSRTSMNEQFF.

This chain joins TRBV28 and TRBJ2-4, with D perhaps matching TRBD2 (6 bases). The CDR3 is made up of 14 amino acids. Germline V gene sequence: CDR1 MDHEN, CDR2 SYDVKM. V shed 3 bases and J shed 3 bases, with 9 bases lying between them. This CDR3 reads CASSLGGVKNIQYF. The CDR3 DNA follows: TGTGCCAGCAGTTTGGGGGGAGTCAAAAACATTCAGTACTTC.

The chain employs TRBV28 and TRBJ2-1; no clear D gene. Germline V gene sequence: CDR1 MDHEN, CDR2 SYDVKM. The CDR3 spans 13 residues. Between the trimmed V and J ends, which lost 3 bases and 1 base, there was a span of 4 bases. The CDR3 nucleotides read TGTGCCAGCAGTTTTGAGTCCTACAATGAGCAGTTCTTC. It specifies CASSFESYNEQFF. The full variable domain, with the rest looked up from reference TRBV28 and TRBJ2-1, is DVKVTQSSRYLVKRTGEKVFLECVQDMDHENMFWYRQDPGLGLRLIYFSYDVKMKEKGDIPEGYSVSREKKERFSLILESASTNQTSMYLCASSFESYNEQFFGPGTRLTVL.

The CDR3 here is CASSQDRGGRQYF. For the CDR3, the DNA is TGCGCCAGCAGCCAAGATCGGGGGGGACGGCAGTACTTC. The chain recombines TRBV4-3 with TRBJ2-7, with TRBD2 matching 8 bases. Looked up from germline, CDR1 is LGHNA and CDR2 is YSLEER. There are 13 residues in the CDR3. Losses at the gene ends were 0 bases for V and 9 bases for J; bases not matched to a gene: 4.

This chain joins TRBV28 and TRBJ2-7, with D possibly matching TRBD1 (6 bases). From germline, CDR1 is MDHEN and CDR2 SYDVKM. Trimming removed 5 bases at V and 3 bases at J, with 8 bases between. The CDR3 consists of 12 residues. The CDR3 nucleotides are TGTGCCAGCAGTGTGGACAGCTACGAGCAGTACTTC. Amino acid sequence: CASSVDSYEQYF.

The CDR3 region is CASSTQLHSAWGYTF. The DNA of the CDR3 is TGTGCCAGTAGTACCCAATTGCACAGCGCTTGGGGCTACACCTTC. The rearrangement joins TRBV19 to TRBJ1-2, with D unresolved. The CDR3 sequence is 15 residues long. Germline V lookup: CDR1 LNHDA, CDR2 SQIVND (reference sequence). Trimming removed 4 bases at V and 8 bases at J, with 20 bases between.

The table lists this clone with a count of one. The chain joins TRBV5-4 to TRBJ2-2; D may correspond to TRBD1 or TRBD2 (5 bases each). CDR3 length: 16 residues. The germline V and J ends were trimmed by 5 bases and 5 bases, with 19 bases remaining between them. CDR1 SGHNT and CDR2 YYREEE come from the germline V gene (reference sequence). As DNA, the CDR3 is TGTGCCAGCAGTCCAGGGACCTCGGGCCAGACCGGGGAGCTGTTTTTT. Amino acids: CASSPGTSGQTGELFF.